The 11 T cell receptor beta chains reported below all come from one sample, sequenced in a study of T-cell reconstitution after alpha-beta-depleted transplantation in children (dated by TCRdb to 2016 to 2018). The method behind the library was PCR. Sequencing was carried out with an Illumina HiSeq 2500. TCR libraries were prepared with molecular barcoding, using unique molecular identifiers to normalize TCRbeta repertoire quantification. Through fastp at Q25 and MiXCR, TCRdb rebuilt clones from the public reads, retaining in-frame beta chains. CDR3 protein duplicates are merged, each entry listing the most common genes and DNA. The sample table contains more than 400,000 distinct CDR3 sequences; only one count was recorded for roughly 44% of them. Around a quarter of the sample comes from the top ten. The sample's treatment or condition label is to be understood as: allogeneic hematopoietic cell transplantation with graft depleted of TCRalphabeta T cells and CD19 B cells.

The sequences come from PBMCs, collected before TCRalphabeta/CD19-depleted stem cell transplant. These receptors were obtained from a girl aged 2-10 years with aplastic anemia, due to receive a stem cell transplant.

The genes are TRBV7-6 and TRBJ2-2, with D perhaps assigned TRBD1 or TRBD2 (6 bases each). Germline V gene sequence: CDR1 SGHVS, CDR2 FNYEAQ. V shed 2 bases and J shed 2 bases, with 12 bases lying between them. The CDR3 has 16 residues. CDR3 DNA: TGTGCCAGCAGCTTAATGGGGGGCTCAAACACCGGGGAGCTGTTTTTT. Amino acid sequence: CASSLMGGSNTGELFF.

This chain connects TRBV21-1 to TRBJ2-7; the table's D call TRBD1 went unverified against the DNA. TRBV21-1 is given as a pseudogene. This CDR3 spans 15 amino acids. The CDR3 DNA reads TGTGCCAGCAGCAAAGTCGTGGTGGGGGGCTACGAGCAGTACTTC. Translated: CASSKVVVGGYEQYF.

The sample holds a few counts of this clonotype. The chain uses TRBV20-1 and TRBJ2-1; D possibly corresponds to TRBD2 (5 bases). The V end lost 6 bases, the J end lost 3 bases, and 18 bases lay between the germline ends. The CDR3 is 15 amino acids. The germline V gene has CDR1 DFQATT and CDR2 SNEGSKA (reference sequence). CDR3 sequence reads: CSAKRSDSVYNEQFF. The CDR3 DNA follows: TGCAGTGCCAAGCGCTCGGACTCCGTCTACAATGAGCAGTTCTTC.

This clonotype was found a few times. The chain joins TRBV20-1 to TRBJ1-2; tentatively, D is TRBD1 (5 bases). Deletions cut 6 bases from V and 4 bases from J, with 15 bases between. From germline, CDR1 is DFQATT and CDR2 SNEGSKA (reference sequence). CDR3 length equals 13 residues. CDR3 nucleotide sequence: TGCAGTGCAAATACAGGAACCCTCTATGGCTACACCTTC. It translates to CSANTGTLYGYTF.

J is TRBJ2-1 and V is TRBV5-1, with 9 bases lining up with TRBD2. The germline CDR1 and CDR2 sequences are SGHRS and YFSETQ. The CDR3 has 14 residues. The ends lost 4 bases at V and 8 bases at J; junction bases unmatched: 7. CDR3 nucleotides: TGCGCCAGCAGCCCGGGACTAGCCCTCGATGAGCAGTTCTTC. As protein: CASSPGLALDEQFF. Using reference TRBV5-1 and TRBJ2-1 for the parts outside the CDR3, the full variable domain is KAGVTQTPRYLIKTRGQQVTLSCSPISGHRSVSWYQQTPGQGLQFLFEYFSETQRNKGNFPGRFSGRQFSNSRSEMNVSTLELGDSALYLCASSPGLALDEQFFGPGTRLTVL.

The chain carries TRBV4-1 and TRBJ2-7, with 10 bases lining up with TRBD2. Germline CDR1 reads MGHRA; CDR2 reads YSYEKL. This CDR3 is 15 amino acids long. The V gene end was trimmed by 3 bases and the J gene end by 0 bases; junction bases not matched to a gene: 2. The CDR3 DNA follows: TGCGCCAGCAGCCAGGGGACTAGCGTCTCCTACGAGCAGTACTTC. The encoded protein is CASSQGTSVSYEQYF.

The V call is TRBV7-6, the J call TRBJ2-5; TRBD1 is a possible D gene (5 bases). V dropped 1 base and J dropped 4 bases, with 13 bases sitting between them. The germline gives CDR1 SGHVS, CDR2 FNYEAQ. CDR3 length: 15 amino acids. This CDR3 reads CASSLGSRQGETQYF. CDR3 DNA: TGTGCCAGCAGCTTAGGTTCCAGGCAGGGAGAGACCCAGTACTTC.

The rearrangement joins TRBV7-2 to TRBJ2-3; tentative D call: TRBD2 (6 bases). The ends were cut back, 2 bases at V and 4 bases at J, with 10 bases in the middle. The V gene's germline CDR1 is SGHTA and CDR2 FQGNSA. The CDR3 has 14 residues. This chain's CDR3 is CASSLPGAPDTQYF. The DNA of the CDR3 is TGTGCCAGCAGCTTACCGGGAGCTCCAGATACGCAGTATTTT. Full variable domain (missing parts from reference TRBV7-2 and TRBJ2-3): GAGVSQSPSNKVTEKGKDVELRCDPISGHTALYWYRQSLGQGLEFLIYFQGNSAPDKSGLPSDRFSAERTGGSVSTLTIQRTQQEDSAVYLCASSLPGAPDTQYFGPGTRLTVL.

This clonotype was counted at least ten times. The rearrangement joins TRBV12-3 or TRBV12-4 to TRBJ1-5; D may be TRBD1 (6 bases). The CDR3 runs 15 residues. Trimming removed 5 bases from V and 1 base from J, with 12 bases in between. DNA for the CDR3: TGTGCCAGCAGTCCAGGTGACAGGAGCAATCAGCCCCAGCATTTT. Translated, it gives CASSPGDRSNQPQHF.

The rearrangement uses TRBV11-1 and TRBJ2-2, with D possibly being TRBD1 (6 bases). Trimming removed 1 base from V and 5 bases from J, with 23 bases in between. The CDR3 length is 19 residues. The germline gives CDR1 SGHAT, CDR2 FQDESV (reference sequence). In DNA, the CDR3 is TGTGCCAGCAGCTTAGGAACGAAACAGGGTATGAAATTAACCGGGGAGCTGTTTTTT. This gives the protein CASSLGTKQGMKLTGELFF.

The J gene is TRBJ2-1, the V gene TRBV20-1; no clear D. The ends were cut back, 4 bases at V and 6 bases at J, with 4 bases in the middle. Per germline, CDR1 DFQATT and CDR2 SNEGSKA (reference sequence). This CDR3 region has 10 residues. The CDR3 sequence is CSAISNEQFF. The CDR3 DNA sequence: TGCAGTGCTATATCCAATGAGCAGTTCTTC.